Listed here is a single T cell receptor (beta chain). Patients showing uncontrolled infection, other autoimmune disease, pregnancy or lactation were ineligible. Thyroid ultrasound and orbital computed tomography, with clinical symptoms and serum thyroxine and TRAb, informed diagnoses. The data were taken from a study of T cells in Graves' hyperthyroidism and ophthalmopathy. The germline V and J ends were trimmed by 2 bases and 9 bases, with 10 bases remaining between them. Germline V gene data show CDR1 as MNHEY and CDR2 as SVGAGI. This CDR3 is 12 amino acids long. TCR beta CDR3 regions were amplified from RNA. With the HTBI primer set, the TCR CDR3 went through a first round of RT-PCR. TCRdb analysed the multiplex PCR reads with MiXCR anew, one entry per CDR3 protein. The sample consists of 650,000 to 800,000 distinct CDR3 sequences, roughly 46% of them appearing once.

The receptor was isolated from an adult man with Graves' disease, either hyperthyroidism or ophthalmopathy (not recorded which). The V gene is TRBV6-5, the J gene TRBJ2-5; the D is unclear. The sequencing sample was made of peripheral blood or thyroid tissue (not recorded which). The CDR3 DNA sequence: TGTGCCAGCAGTTACACGACTGGGGCCCAGTACTTC. As protein: CASSYTTGAQYF.